This T cell receptor beta chain stems from a study of molecular identifiers for immune sequencing clone quantification. Study-wide context: Within a replicate experiment, RNA obtained from either roughly 20,000 or 100,000 naive CD8 cells was divided into five aliquots, and four of those aliquots were then sequenced.

TCRdb reprocessed the PCR reads via MiXCR and lists one record per CDR3 protein. The top ten clones hold approximately 1.5% of a sample with about 65,000 distinct CDR3 sequences, roughly 18% of them seen once. Findings and caveats of the study: Clones with over 20 RNA copies captured over 99% of effector molecules but under 1% of naive ones.

Sorted naive CD8 T cells were those defined as CD8+CD4-CCR7+CD45RA+. As for this clonotype: What it binds is unknown.

The TCR sequence derives from a human donor in good health. Some libraries in this study had Jurkat cell RNA spiked in. Input material: naive CD8+ T cells from blood, with Jurkat cell RNA spiked in. Subset meaning: FACS-sorted CD8+CD4-CCR7+CD45RA+ naive T cells.

The CDR3 DNA is TGTGCCAGCAGCCCCAGCAGGGATCCCTCCTACGAGCAGTACTTC. Protein: CASSPSRDPSYEQYF. The rearrangement links TRBV9 to TRBJ2-7, with D possibly being TRBD1 (5 bases). CDR3 size: 15 residues. Germline loops: CDR1 SGDLS, CDR2 YYNGEE. V lost 4 bases to trimming and J lost 0 bases, with 14 bases between them.